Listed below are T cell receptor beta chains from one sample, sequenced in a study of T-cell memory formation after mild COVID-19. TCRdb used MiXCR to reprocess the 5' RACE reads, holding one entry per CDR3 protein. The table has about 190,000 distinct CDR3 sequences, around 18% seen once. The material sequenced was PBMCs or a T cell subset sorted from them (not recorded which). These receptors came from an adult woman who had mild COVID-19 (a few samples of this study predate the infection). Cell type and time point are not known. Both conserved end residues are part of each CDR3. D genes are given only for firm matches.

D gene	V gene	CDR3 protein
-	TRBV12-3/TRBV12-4	CASSLYQLGRVSNQPQHF
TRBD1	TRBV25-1	CASSAHTTGGEQFF
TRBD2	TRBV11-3	CASRGLAGSEQYF
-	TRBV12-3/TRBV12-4	CASSPTSPEAGELFF
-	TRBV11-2	CASSPFLGGTEAFF
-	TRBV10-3	CAISEVETQYF
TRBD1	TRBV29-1	CSAVRGEAEAFF
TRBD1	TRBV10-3	CAIQRQGPLYGYTF
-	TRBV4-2	CASSPTSGFGGVDTQYF
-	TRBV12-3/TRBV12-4	CASSLRGGEQYF
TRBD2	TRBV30	CAWSARGWYQETQYF
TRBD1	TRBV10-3	CAISDMGQYNEQFF
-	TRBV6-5	CASSPSNQPQHF
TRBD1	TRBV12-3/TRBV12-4	CASSLAAGGWYGYTF
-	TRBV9	CASSVVGARGSPLHF
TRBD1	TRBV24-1	CATSDFRQGAGYGYTF
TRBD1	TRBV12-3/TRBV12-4	CASSNSGTGGRTAGYTF
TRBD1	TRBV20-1	CSARRDQGAYEQYF
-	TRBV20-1	CSARDRGSYRGNEQFF
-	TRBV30	CAWRGLQNTEAFF
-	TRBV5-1	CASSLGRWYEQYF
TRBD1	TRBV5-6	CASRKPGQGKETQYF
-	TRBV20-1	CSARDRTPQETQYF
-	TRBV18	CASSPRQATDTQYF
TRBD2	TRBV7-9	CASSLTSGSGDTQYF
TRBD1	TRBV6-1	CASSEKDRGYEQYF
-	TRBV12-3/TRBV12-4	CASSLGRISGNTIYF
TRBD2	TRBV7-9	CASSLAAGGLYEQYF
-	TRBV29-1	CSVEGAGANYGYTF
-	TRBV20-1	CSAWRGVAGETQYF
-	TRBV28	CASSESLGLGSAEYEQYF
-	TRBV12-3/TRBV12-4	CASSPPGKDDGKLFF
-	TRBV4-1	CASSQEVQQETQYF
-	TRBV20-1	CSVPRQGRDGYTF
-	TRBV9	CASSPNSPGGHEQFF
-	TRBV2	CASSEQGEGYEQYF
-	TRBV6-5	CASTRPGTKQYF
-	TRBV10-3	CATKAGVQETQYF
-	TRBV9	CASRRDTGELFF
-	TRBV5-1	CASSLGSPYNEQFF
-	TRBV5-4	CASSFGGTPEAFF
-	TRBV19	CATQYRDLNQPQHF
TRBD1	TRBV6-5	CASSYSDRNYGYTF
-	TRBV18	CASHKTTATGELFF
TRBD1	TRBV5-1	CASSLFDRAADTQYF
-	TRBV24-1	CATRSRAASDTQYF
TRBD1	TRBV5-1	CASSERTGYNEQYF
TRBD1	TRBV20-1	CSARDRKGAGEKLFF
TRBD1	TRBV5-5	CASSPGTGYEGTEAFF
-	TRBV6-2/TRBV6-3	CASMRGNTEAFF
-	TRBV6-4	CASSPQAGNTEAFF
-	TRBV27	CASSYGQSAKNIQYF
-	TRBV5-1	CASSFGSSPTDTQYF
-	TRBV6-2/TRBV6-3	CASSYSFYGYTF
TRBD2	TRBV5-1	CASSLARGASGEQFF
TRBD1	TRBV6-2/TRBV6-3	CASSYPTTGPNGYTF